The 4 T cell receptor beta chains reported below all come from one sample, sequenced in a study of tissue T cells after allogeneic stem cell transplantation. Method: immunoSEQ multiplex PCR; TCRdb's copy keeps in-frame clones and lacks some. The data contain thousands of clones, about 50% of them singletons. Noted time point: mouse harvest day 14 after allogeneic transplant. Mouse grafts combined 10^7 T-cell-depleted bone marrow cells with 10^6 splenic CD5+ T cells. Sequencing used lymph node tissue. The receptor set was obtained from a female BALB/c mouse given C57BL/6 T cells with graft-versus-host disease after an allogeneic hematopoietic cell transplant.

Details on this clone: Any gene name here is a mouse gene name. The sequence runs out 1 residue before the end of the CDR3; the remainder is reconstructed from the germline J gene. This chain uses TRBV26 with TRBJ2-7; 11 bases are a match to TRBD1. The germline CDR1 and CDR2 sequences are KGHPV and FQNQEV (reference sequence). The ends lost 4 bases at V and 9 bases at J; junction bases unmatched: 5. CDR3 size: 13 residues. The CDR3 here is CASSPGQGGGQYF. The sequenced CDR3 bases are TGTGCCAGCAGTCCGGGACAGGGGGGGGGACAGTAC.

By share, this clone ranks as medium-sized. Gene names are mouse gene names. The read terminates 1 residue ahead of where the CDR3 ends, so the germline J gene completes it. The rearrangement links TRBV14 to TRBJ2-4; D is possibly TRBD1 (6 bases). V gave up 5 bases and J gave up 0 bases, with 13 bases separating them. The germline V gene has CDR1 SGHDT and CDR2 FRDEAV. The CDR3 has 15 amino acids. The CDR3 DNA, read in part, is TGTGCCAGCAGATCAGGGGTAGGGAGTCAAAACACCTTGTAC. It specifies CASRSGVGSQNTLY. The full-length CDR3 reads as CASRSGVGSQNTLYF. The whole variable domain, remainder taken from reference TRBV14 and TRBJ2-4, is EAGVTQSPRYAVLQEGQAVSFWCDPISGHDTLYWYQQPRDQGPQLLVYFRDEAVIDNSQLPSDRFSAVRPKGTNSTLKIQSAKQGDTATYLCASRSGVGSQNTLYFGAGTRLSVL.

As concerns this clone: The germline and genes are mouse ones. The read ends 1 residue before the CDR3 terminus; that terminus is restored from the germline J gene. This sequence joins TRBV13-2 and TRBJ1-1; 9 positions match TRBD1. CDR1 NNHNN and CDR2 SYGAGS come from the germline V gene (reference sequence). J was trimmed by 1 base and V by 3 bases; bases with no gene match: 4. The CDR3 covers 15 residues. The CDR3 loop reads CASGVPQGANTEVFF. The CDR3 DNA, read in part, is TGTGCCAGCGGTGTCCCACAGGGGGCGAACACAGAAGTCTTC.

In this sample, this clone is medium-sized. The gene names here belong to mouse. The CDR3 end falls 1 residue outside the read, so it is completed with the germline J gene. This sequence joins TRBV3 and TRBJ2-7, with 9 bases aligning to TRBD2. Germline V lookup: CDR1 SNHLY, CDR2 FYNGKV (reference sequence). The J segment lost 0 bases and the V segment lost 3 bases, leaving 3 bases of the junction unmatched. The CDR3 length is 15 residues. CDR3 amino acids: CASSFTGGNSYEQYF. The part of the CDR3 DNA that was read is TGTGCCAGCAGCTTTACTGGGGGGAACTCCTATGAACAGTAC.